This T cell receptor (beta chain) was recovered during a study of blood T cells in healthy people across ages. The study, taken as a whole, reports: Unsorted PBMCs prevented conclusive naive versus antigen-experienced comparison.

Samples had at least 6 million PBMCs isolated from them. Extractions gave at least 5 micrograms of total RNA per sample. This CDR3 is 12 amino acids long. V was shortened by 2 bases and J by 2 bases, with 4 bases between the two germline ends. This clonotype was found many times. Its specificity is unknown. For the second PCR, which ran for about 7 to 11 cycles, a sample-barcoded 5' primer and a J-beta primer mix were used. With 12 random nucleotides, a template-switch adaptor tagged each individual cDNA molecule. TCRdb itself ran the 5' RACE reads through MiXCR, one entry per CDR3 protein. The sample records approximately 940,000 distinct CDR3 sequences, around 49% being singletons.

The TCR sequence derives from a man aged 25 to 40 in good health. V and J are TRBV12-3 or TRBV12-4 and TRBJ2-7; D not resolved. The sequencing input was blood. The CDR3 loop reads CASSLLPYEQYF. The CDR3 DNA reads as TGTGCCAGCAGTTTACTCCCCTACGAGCAGTACTTC.